The table lists the clone carrying this TCR beta chain with many counts. The antigen is not known. This specimen comes from a study of T-cell memory formation after mild COVID-19. Study information: Most TCR clusters belonged to a single donor. Broader study findings: Cross-reactive memory apparently joined, as some responding clones appeared in pre-infection memory.

One entry per CDR3 protein results from TCRdb running MiXCR on the 5' RACE reads. The data hold about 500,000 distinct CDR3 sequences, with roughly 20% observed a single time. This CDR3 region has 15 residues. Deletions cut 4 bases from V and 3 bases from J, with 16 bases between. Germline V gene sequence: CDR1 SGDLS, CDR2 YYNGEE. This rearrangement joins TRBV9 to TRBJ1-2, with D unclear. This TCR was sampled from an adult woman who had mild COVID-19 (a few samples of this study predate the infection). Cell type and time point are not known. Sequencing input: PBMCs or a T cell subset sorted from them (not recorded which). The CDR3 region is CASSTLTGSDYGYTF. The CDR3 nucleotides are TGTGCCAGCAGCACACTGACTGGAAGTGACTATGGCTACACCTTC.